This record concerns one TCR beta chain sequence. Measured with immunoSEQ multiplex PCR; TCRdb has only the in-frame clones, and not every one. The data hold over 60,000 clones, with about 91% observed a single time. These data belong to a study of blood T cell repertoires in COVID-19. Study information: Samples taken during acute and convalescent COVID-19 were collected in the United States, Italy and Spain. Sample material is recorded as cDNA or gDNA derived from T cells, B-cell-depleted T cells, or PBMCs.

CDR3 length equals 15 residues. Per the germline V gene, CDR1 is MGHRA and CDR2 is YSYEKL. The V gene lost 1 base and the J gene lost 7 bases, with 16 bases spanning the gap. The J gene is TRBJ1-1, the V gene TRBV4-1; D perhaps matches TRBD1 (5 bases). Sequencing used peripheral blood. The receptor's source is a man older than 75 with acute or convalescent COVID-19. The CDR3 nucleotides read TGCGCCAGCAGCCAAGGGGGGAGGGTTGGGTATGAAGCTTTCTTT. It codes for CASSQGGRVGYEAFF.